Shown below are 27 T cell receptor beta chains from a single sample sequenced in a study of early T cells in non-severe SARS-CoV-2 infection. TCRdb recomputed calls from the 5' RACE reads with MiXCR, one row per CDR3 protein. This repertoire shows tens of thousands of distinct CDR3 sequences, roughly an eighth found once; its top ten account for 3% to 3.5%. Sequencing input: whole blood. These TCRs come from an adult who was a healthcare worker with PCR-confirmed SARS-CoV-2 infection or an uninfected control (not recorded which).

This clonotype has just a few counts. This chain joins TRBV5-4 and TRBJ2-3, with 9 bases aligning to TRBD1. Trimming took 4 bases from V and 1 from J; bases not matched to a gene: 10. The CDR3 has 17 amino acids. CDR1 SGHNT and CDR2 YYREEE come from the germline V gene (reference sequence). As DNA, the CDR3 is TGTGCCAGCAGCGTATTACAGGGGGCGGGCGGCACAGATACGCAGTATTTT. Translated, it gives CASSVLQGAGGTDTQYF.

This clonotype showed up just a few times. This chain links TRBV20-1 with TRBJ2-2, with 11 bases fitting TRBD2. The CDR3 is made up of 16 amino acids. Trimming removed 3 bases from V and 1 base from J; junction bases left unmatched: 4. CDR1 is DFQATT, CDR2 SNEGSKA, per germline (reference sequence). For the CDR3, the DNA is TGCAGTGCTAGCGCTAGCGGGGGGCGGAACACCGGGGAGCTGTTTTTT. Protein: CSASASGGRNTGELFF.

This clonotype was observed many times. The chain uses TRBV18 and TRBJ2-7, with D uncertain. V was shortened by 1 base and J by 6 bases, with 10 bases between the two germline ends. The CDR3 consists of 13 residues. Germline CDR1 is KGHSH and CDR2 is LQKENI. CDR3 protein: CASSPQTSSEQYF. CDR3 coding DNA: TGTGCCAGCTCACCACAGACCAGTTCCGAGCAGTACTTC.

The genes are TRBV7-9 and TRBJ1-4; no clear D gene. The germline V gene has CDR1 SEHNR and CDR2 FQNEAQ (reference sequence). CDR3 length equals 16 residues. V was pared by 0 bases and J by 8 bases, with 16 bases between. CDR3 protein: CASSLAFADFHEKLFF. CDR3 nucleotide sequence: TGTGCCAGCAGCTTAGCATTTGCGGATTTCCACGAAAAACTGTTTTTT.

This clonotype has more than one count but fewer than ten. The chain recombines TRBV7-3 with TRBJ2-7; D may be TRBD2 (5 bases). Germline lookup yields CDR1 SGHTA and CDR2 FQGTGA. V was pared by 2 bases and J by 8 bases, with 16 bases between. The CDR3 covers 14 residues. The CDR3 protein is CASSLGPEEGQQYF. CDR3 DNA: TGTGCCAGCAGCTTAGGGCCGGAGGAAGGGCAGCAGTACTTC.

V usage is TRBV7-8 and J usage is TRBJ2-3; D may be TRBD2 (5 bases). Germline V gene data show CDR1 as SGHVS and CDR2 as FQNEAQ. CDR3 length: 12 amino acids. Trimming left V 6 bases short and J 7 bases short, with 11 bases between. CDR3 sequence: CASSYGLNTQYF. CDR3 coding DNA: TGTGCCAGCAGTTACGGACTGAATACGCAGTATTTT. Looking up the rest from reference TRBV7-8 and TRBJ2-3 gives the full variable domain: GAGVSQSPRYKVAKRGQDVALRCDPISGHVSLFWYQQALGQGPEFLTYFQNEAQLDKSGLPSDRFFAERPEGSVSTLKIQRTQQEDSAVYLCASSYGLNTQYFGPGTRLTVL.

The chain uses TRBV27 and TRBJ2-7, with unresolved D. Per the germline V gene, CDR1 is MNHEY and CDR2 is SMNVEV (reference sequence). The CDR3 is made up of 13 amino acids. The V end lost 5 bases, the J end lost 0 bases, and 8 bases lay between the germline ends. This CDR3 reads CASSPASSYEQYF. CDR3 DNA sequence: TGTGCCAGCAGTCCCGCGAGCTCCTACGAGCAGTACTTC.

J is TRBJ2-5 and V is TRBV28; 11 positions agree with TRBD1. The V gene end was trimmed by 8 bases and the J gene end by 2 bases; junction bases not matched to a gene: 7. Germline loops: CDR1 MDHEN, CDR2 SYDVKM. The CDR3 has 15 residues. CDR3 in DNA: TGTGCCAGCGGGGACAGGGGGGAAGAACAAGAGACCCAGTACTTC. Protein: CASGDRGEEQETQYF.

This clonotype was seen a few times. J is TRBJ2-5 and V is TRBV5-1, with 14 bases lining up with TRBD2. CDR1 and CDR2 (germline): SGHRS, YFSETQ. CDR3 length: 16 residues. Unmatched junction bases numbered 4, after V lost 4 bases and J lost 2 bases. CDR3 in DNA: TGCGCCAGCAGCCCTGGACTAGCGGGGGGACAAGAGACCCAGTACTTC. Residues: CASSPGLAGGQETQYF. Complete variable domain (other parts from reference TRBV5-1 and TRBJ2-5): KAGVTQTPRYLIKTRGQQVTLSCSPISGHRSVSWYQQTPGQGLQFLFEYFSETQRNKGNFPGRFSGRQFSNSRSEMNVSTLELGDSALYLCASSPGLAGGQETQYFGPGTRLLVL.

This clonotype occurred many times. The chain is built from TRBV6-2 or TRBV6-3 and TRBJ2-7, with D perhaps being TRBD1 or TRBD2 (5 bases each). There are 17 residues in the CDR3. Per germline, CDR1 MNHEY and CDR2 SVGEGT. Between the trimmed V and J ends, which lost 4 bases and 4 bases, there was a span of 23 bases. The CDR3 sequence is CASSFGYLAGTSYEQYF. The CDR3 nucleotides are TGTGCCAGCAGTTTTGGATATTTGGCAGGGACGAGTTACGAGCAGTACTTC.

The rearrangement joins TRBV28 to TRBJ2-3; no reliable D call. Trimming shortened V by 5 bases and J by 6 bases, and 9 bases separated the two germline ends. The CDR3 loop spans 12 amino acids. Germline values: CDR1 MDHEN, CDR2 SYDVKM. CDR3 in amino acids: CASSSHGDTQYF. CDR3 coding DNA: TGTGCCAGCAGTAGTCACGGCGATACGCAGTATTTT.

This chain uses TRBV6-2 or TRBV6-3 with TRBJ2-3; D might be TRBD2 (6 bases). CDR3 size: 15 residues. Looked up from germline, CDR1 is MNHEY and CDR2 is SVGEGT. Trimming removed 4 bases at V and 5 bases at J, with 16 bases between. Written as DNA, the CDR3 is TGTGCCAGCAGTTCACAGCGGGCCTGGGGAGATACGCAGTATTTT. Protein: CASSSQRAWGDTQYF.

In this sample, this clonotype turned up a few times. This sequence joins TRBV3-1 and TRBJ2-1, with 8 bases lining up with TRBD2. J lost 4 bases, V lost 5 bases, and 10 bases had no gene match. The CDR3 consists of 16 residues. CDR1 and CDR2 from the germline V gene are LGHDT and YNNKEL (reference sequence). In DNA form, the CDR3 reads TGTGCCAGCAGCGCAATCGGCGGGGGGCAGTACAATGAGCAGTTCTTC. Translating gives CASSAIGGGQYNEQFF.

This clonotype has a handful of counts. V gene TRBV13 combines with J gene TRBJ2-4; 11 nucleotides line up with TRBD2. This CDR3 is 14 amino acids long. V was clipped by 6 bases and J by 9 bases; unmatched bases: 7. The germline V gene has CDR1 PRHDT and CDR2 FYEKMQ (reference sequence). CDR3 nucleotides: TGTGCCAGCAGACCTAGCGGGAGGAAGAGCATTCAGTACTTC. Amino acid sequence: CASRPSGRKSIQYF.

This clonotype was observed a few times. The genes are TRBV4-1 and TRBJ2-6, with TRBD1 identical over 10 bases. V lost 4 bases, J lost 4 bases, and 10 bases stayed unmatched. This CDR3 region has 18 residues. Germline CDR1 is MGHRA and CDR2 is YSYEKL. CDR3 region: CASSPSPGTGVGANVLTF. CDR3 DNA: TGCGCCAGCAGCCCCAGTCCCGGGACAGGGGTCGGGGCCAACGTCCTGACTTTC.

This clonotype was found once. The chain joins TRBV7-2 to TRBJ1-5, with TRBD1 as a possible D gene (5 bases). The CDR3 is 15 amino acids. The V gene's germline CDR1 is SGHTA and CDR2 FQGNSA. The germline V and J ends were trimmed by 3 bases and 3 bases, with 12 bases remaining between them. The DNA of the CDR3 is TGTGCCAGCAGCTTCGGGGCAGGAGTCAATCAGCCCCAGCATTTT. Translation: CASSFGAGVNQPQHF.

This rearrangement joins TRBV11-2 to TRBJ2-3; 15 bases agree with TRBD2. The CDR3 has 18 residues. CDR1 is SGHAT, CDR2 FQNNGV, per germline. With 4 bases clipped from V and 3 bases from J, the junction kept 8 bases outside the gene matches. As DNA, the CDR3 is TGTGCCAGCAGCTCTGGACTAGCGGGAGGGTTGTCTACAGATACGCAGTATTTT. This codes for CASSSGLAGGLSTDTQYF.

This clonotype was seen a handful of times. This sequence joins TRBV13 and TRBJ2-7; D not resolved. V dropped 3 bases and J dropped 3 bases, with 6 bases sitting between them. Germline-derived CDR1 and CDR2 are PRHDT and FYEKMQ (reference sequence). The CDR3 runs to 12 residues. The CDR3 protein is CASSFAHYEQYF. CDR3 coding DNA: TGTGCCAGCAGCTTCGCCCACTACGAGCAGTACTTC.

There are many counts of this clonotype. This rearrangement joins TRBV11-2 to TRBJ2-5, with TRBD2 identical over 7 bases. Trimming took 5 bases from V and 5 from J; bases not matched to a gene: 11. Germline values: CDR1 SGHAT, CDR2 FQNNGV. CDR3 size: 15 residues. Here the CDR3 DNA reads TGTGCCAGCAGCCGTCTAGCGGCCCTTGGGGAGACCCAGTACTTC. Its protein product is CASSRLAALGETQYF. Variable domain in full (rest from reference TRBV11-2 and TRBJ2-5): EAGVAQSPRYKIIEKRQSVAFWCNPISGHATLYWYQQILGQGPKLLIQFQNNGVVDDSQLPKDRFSAERLKGVDSTLKIQPAKLEDSAVYLCASSRLAALGETQYFGPGTRLLVL.

The V gene is TRBV30, the J gene TRBJ2-1; 10 bases are shared with TRBD2. With 5 bases clipped from V and 10 bases from J, the junction kept 5 bases outside the gene matches. The CDR3 is 12 residues long. The germline V gene has CDR1 GTSNPN and CDR2 SVGIG (reference sequence). CDR3 DNA: TGTGCCTGGTGCCTAGCGGGAGACGAGCAGTTCTTC. Its translation: CAWCLAGDEQFF.

This clonotype was seen ten or more times. The V call is TRBV6-4, the J call TRBJ2-1; no reliable D call. Trimming cost V 2 bases and J 0 bases, with 8 bases left between them. CDR3 length: 15 amino acids. Germline CDR1 reads MRHNA; CDR2 reads SNTAGT. The CDR3 here is CASSDGPSSYNEQFF. CDR3 nucleotides: TGTGCCAGCAGTGACGGGCCTAGCTCCTACAATGAGCAGTTCTTC.

The chain couples TRBV29-1 to TRBJ1-2; possibly TRBD1 for D (6 bases). From germline, CDR1 is SQVTM and CDR2 ANQGSEA. V was clipped by 6 bases and J by 6 bases, with 14 bases between them. This CDR3 comprises 12 residues. CDR3: CSVIRGSHGYTF. Written as DNA, the CDR3 is TGCAGCGTGATAAGGGGGTCGCATGGCTACACCTTC.

This clonotype appeared a few times. The V and J genes are TRBV29-1 and TRBJ1-2; no reliable D call. CDR3 length: 13 residues. Trimming took off 2 bases at V and 3 bases at J, with 10 bases between the two ends. CDR1 and CDR2 from the germline V gene are SQVTM and ANQGSEA. CDR3 sequence reads: CSVENPMDYGYTF. DNA for the CDR3: TGCAGCGTTGAAAACCCGATGGACTATGGCTACACCTTC.

The genes are TRBV6-4 and TRBJ1-5, with D perhaps TRBD1 (6 bases). V gave up 2 bases and J gave up 2 bases, with 16 bases separating them. Germline V gene data show CDR1 as MRHNA and CDR2 as SNTAGT. The CDR3 length is 17 residues. The CDR3 loop is CASSDGDAGAGNQPQHF. The CDR3 DNA is TGTGCCAGCAGTGACGGGGATGCGGGGGCTGGCAATCAGCCCCAGCATTTT.

This clonotype has a count of ten or more. This chain links TRBV12-3 or TRBV12-4 with TRBJ2-1; TRBD2 might be the D (7 bases). This CDR3 is built from 15 residues. Trimming shortened V by 3 bases and J by 7 bases, and 16 bases separated the two germline ends. As DNA, the CDR3 is TGTGCCAGCAGTTTGGGGGGGGCTAGAAGGAATGAGCAGTTCTTC. Encoded protein: CASSLGGARRNEQFF.

This clonotype was detected only a few times. This chain links TRBV2 with TRBJ2-1, with TRBD2 matching 7 bases. The ends lost 2 bases at V and 7 bases at J; junction bases unmatched: 11. The CDR3 has 16 residues. The germline V gene has CDR1 SNHLY and CDR2 FYNNEI. Here the CDR3 DNA reads TGTGCCAGCAGTGAACGGCGGCAGGGAGGGCGGAATGAGCAGTTCTTC. Translating gives CASSERRQGGRNEQFF. Filled out from reference TRBV2 and TRBJ2-1, the complete variable domain reads EPEVTQTPSHQVTQMGQEVILRCVPISNHLYFYWYRQILGQKVEFLVSFYNNEISEKSEIFDDQFSVERPDGSNFTLKIRSTKLEDSAMYFCASSERRQGGRNEQFFGPGTRLTVL.

This chain connects TRBV12-3 or TRBV12-4 to TRBJ2-7; 12 nucleotides agree with TRBD2. The CDR3 is 18 residues long. The V gene end was trimmed by 3 bases and the J gene end by 7 bases; junction bases not matched to a gene: 16. CDR3 residues: CASSLTAASGRAKGEQYF. Written as DNA, the CDR3 is TGTGCCAGCAGTTTGACCGCGGCTAGCGGGAGGGCTAAAGGGGAGCAGTACTTC.